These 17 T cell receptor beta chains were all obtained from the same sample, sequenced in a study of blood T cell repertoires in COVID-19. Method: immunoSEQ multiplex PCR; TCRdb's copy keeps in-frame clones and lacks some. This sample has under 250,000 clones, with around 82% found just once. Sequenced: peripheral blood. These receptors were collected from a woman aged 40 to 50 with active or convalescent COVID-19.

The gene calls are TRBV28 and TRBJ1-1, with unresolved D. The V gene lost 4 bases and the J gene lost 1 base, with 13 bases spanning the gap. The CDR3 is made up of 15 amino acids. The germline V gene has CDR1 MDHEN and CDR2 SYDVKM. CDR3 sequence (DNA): TGTGCCAGCAGTTCGGGAGCAATCGGGAACACTGAAGCTTTCTTT. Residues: CASSSGAIGNTEAFF.

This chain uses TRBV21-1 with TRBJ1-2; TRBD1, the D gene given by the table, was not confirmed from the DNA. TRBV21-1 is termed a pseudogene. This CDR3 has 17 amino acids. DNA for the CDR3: TGTGCCAGCAGCAACGTCGAGAGGGACAGGGGTCGGTATGGCTACACCTTC. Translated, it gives CASSNVERDRGRYGYTF.

The CDR3 DNA reads as TGTGCCAGCAGTTTACGCCGACAGGGTAGGAACTATGGCTACACCTTC. Its translation is CASSLRRQGRNYGYTF. The chain carries TRBV27 and TRBJ1-2; TRBD1 agrees at 7 bases. V lost 2 bases and J lost 2; bases outside the gene matches: 8. This CDR3 contains 16 residues. Germline CDR1 MNHEY, CDR2 SMNVEV (reference sequence).

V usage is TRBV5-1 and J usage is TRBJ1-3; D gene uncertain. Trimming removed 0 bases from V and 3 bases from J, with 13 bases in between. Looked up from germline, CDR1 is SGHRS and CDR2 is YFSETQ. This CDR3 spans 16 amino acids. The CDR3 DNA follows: TGCGCCAGCAGCTTGGGTGACTGGGTCGGTGGAAACACCATATATTTT. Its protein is CASSLGDWVGGNTIYF.

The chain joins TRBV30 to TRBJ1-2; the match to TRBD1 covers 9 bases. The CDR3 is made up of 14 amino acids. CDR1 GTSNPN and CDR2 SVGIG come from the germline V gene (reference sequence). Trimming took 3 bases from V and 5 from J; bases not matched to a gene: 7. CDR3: CAWRTQGAGYGYTF. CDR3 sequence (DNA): TGTGCCTGGAGGACACAGGGGGCCGGATATGGCTACACCTTC. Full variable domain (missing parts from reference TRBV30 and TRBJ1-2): SQTIHQWPATLVQPVGSPLSLECTVEGTSNPNLYWYRQAAGRGLQLLFYSVGIGQISSEVPQNLSASRPQDRQFILSSKKLLLSDSGFYLCAWRTQGAGYGYTFGSGTRLTVV.

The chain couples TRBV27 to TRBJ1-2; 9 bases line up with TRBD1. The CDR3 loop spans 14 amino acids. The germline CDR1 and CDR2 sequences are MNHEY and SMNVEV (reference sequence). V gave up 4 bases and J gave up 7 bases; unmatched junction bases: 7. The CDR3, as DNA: TGTGCCAGCAGTTCGACAGGGGGAAGGTCTGGCTACACCTTC. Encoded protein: CASSSTGGRSGYTF.

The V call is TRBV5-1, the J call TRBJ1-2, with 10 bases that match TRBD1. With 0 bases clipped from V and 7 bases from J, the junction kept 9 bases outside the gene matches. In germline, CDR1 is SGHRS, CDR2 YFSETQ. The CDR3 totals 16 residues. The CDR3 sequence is CASSLGQGARQSGYTF. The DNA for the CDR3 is TGCGCCAGCAGCTTGGGACAGGGGGCAAGGCAGAGTGGCTACACCTTC.

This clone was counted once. The CDR3 nucleotides are TGCAGCGTTGACAGGGCCTTATACAATGAGCAGTTCTTC. This codes for CSVDRALYNEQFF. This chain uses TRBV29-1 with TRBJ2-1, with D possibly being TRBD1 (5 bases). CDR1 and CDR2 from the germline V gene are SQVTM and ANQGSEA. Deletions cut 3 bases from V and 4 bases from J, with 10 bases between. The CDR3 runs to 13 residues.

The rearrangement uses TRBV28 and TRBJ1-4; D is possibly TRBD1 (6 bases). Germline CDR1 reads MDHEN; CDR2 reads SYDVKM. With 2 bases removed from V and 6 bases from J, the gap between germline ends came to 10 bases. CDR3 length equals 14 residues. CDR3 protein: CASSLRSGDEKLFF. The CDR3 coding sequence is TGTGCCAGCAGTTTACGGTCAGGGGATGAAAAACTGTTTTTT.

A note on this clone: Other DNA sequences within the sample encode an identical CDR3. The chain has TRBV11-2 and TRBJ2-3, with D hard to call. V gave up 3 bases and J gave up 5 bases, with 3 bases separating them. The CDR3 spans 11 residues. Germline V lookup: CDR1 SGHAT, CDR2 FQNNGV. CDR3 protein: CASSFGDTQYF. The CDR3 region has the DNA TGTGCCAGCAGCTTCGGAGATACGCAGTATTTT.

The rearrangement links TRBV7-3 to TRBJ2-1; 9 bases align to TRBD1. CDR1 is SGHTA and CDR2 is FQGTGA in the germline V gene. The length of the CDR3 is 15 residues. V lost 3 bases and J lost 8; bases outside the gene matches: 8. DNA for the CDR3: TGTGCCAGCAGCTTTGGACAAAACAGGGGGCATGAGCAGTTCTTC. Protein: CASSFGQNRGHEQFF.

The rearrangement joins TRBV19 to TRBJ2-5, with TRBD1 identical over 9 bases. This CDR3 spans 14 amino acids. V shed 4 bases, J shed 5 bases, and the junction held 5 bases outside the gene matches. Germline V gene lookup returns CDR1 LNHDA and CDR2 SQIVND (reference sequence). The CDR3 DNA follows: TGTGCCAGTAGTAAGGGACAGGGTGGGGAGACCCAGTACTTC. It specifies CASSKGQGGETQYF. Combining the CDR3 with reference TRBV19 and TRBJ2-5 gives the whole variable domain DGGITQSPKYLFRKEGQNVTLSCEQNLNHDAMYWYRQDPGQGLRLIYYSQIVNDFQKGDIAEGYSVSREKKESFPLTVTSAQKNPTAFYLCASSKGQGGETQYFGPGTRLLVL.

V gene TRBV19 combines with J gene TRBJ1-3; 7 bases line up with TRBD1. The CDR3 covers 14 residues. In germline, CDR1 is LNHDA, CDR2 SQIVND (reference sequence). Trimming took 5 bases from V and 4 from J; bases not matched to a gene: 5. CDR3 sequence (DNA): TGTGCCAGTAGTCGGGACAGTTCCGGAAACACCATATATTTT. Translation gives CASSRDSSGNTIYF. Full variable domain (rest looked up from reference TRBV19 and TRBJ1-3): DGGITQSPKYLFRKEGQNVTLSCEQNLNHDAMYWYRQDPGQGLRLIYYSQIVNDFQKGDIAEGYSVSREKKESFPLTVTSAQKNPTAFYLCASSRDSSGNTIYFGEGSWLTVV.

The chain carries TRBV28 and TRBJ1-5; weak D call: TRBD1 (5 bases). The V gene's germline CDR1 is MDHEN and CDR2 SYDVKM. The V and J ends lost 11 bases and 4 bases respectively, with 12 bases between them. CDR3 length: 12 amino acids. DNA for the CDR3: TGTGCCGCTCAGGGTGGGAATCAGCCCCAGCATTTT. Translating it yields CAAQGGNQPQHF.

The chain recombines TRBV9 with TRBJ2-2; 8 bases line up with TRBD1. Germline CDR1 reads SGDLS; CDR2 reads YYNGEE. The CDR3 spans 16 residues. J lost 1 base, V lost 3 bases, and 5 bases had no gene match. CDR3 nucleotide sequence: TGTGCCAGCAGCGCTACTACAGGGGGGAACACCGGGGAGCTGTTTTTT. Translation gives CASSATTGGNTGELFF.

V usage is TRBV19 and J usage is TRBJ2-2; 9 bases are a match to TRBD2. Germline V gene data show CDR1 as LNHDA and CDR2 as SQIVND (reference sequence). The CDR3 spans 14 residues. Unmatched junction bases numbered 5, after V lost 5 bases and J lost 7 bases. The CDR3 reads CASSPGLAVGELFF. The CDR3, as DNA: TGTGCCAGTAGTCCGGGACTAGCCGTCGGGGAGCTGTTTTTT.

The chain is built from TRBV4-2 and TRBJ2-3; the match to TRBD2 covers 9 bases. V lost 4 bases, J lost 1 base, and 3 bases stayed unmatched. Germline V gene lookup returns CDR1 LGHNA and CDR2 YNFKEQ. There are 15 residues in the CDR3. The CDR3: CASSRLAGGTDTQYF. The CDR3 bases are TGTGCCAGCAGCCGATTAGCGGGGGGCACAGATACGCAGTATTTT.